These T cell receptor beta chains were read from a single sample in a study of T cell repertoires in cytomegalovirus infection. These receptors' antigens are unknown. TCRdb called the reads again in MiXCR, with one record for every CDR3 protein. The sample lists around 900,000 distinct CDR3 sequences; roughly 30% were seen once. Sequenced here: cultured CD8+ T cells from PBMCs, sampled from culture after CMV antigen stimulation. All receptors come from a human donor in good health (CMV status not recorded). Some clones in this sample may be carry-over from other donors' samples. CDR3s include the opening cysteine and the closing phenylalanine or tryptophan. The order of the fields is J gene, clone size, D gene, V gene, CDR3 DNA, CDR3 protein. The D gene is left open where the match is weak. Expanded clones are given a class, and other clones once, few, many or no size at all.

>TRBJ1-2|NA|NA|TRBV24-1
TGTGCCACCAGTGATTTTTCGGCAGGGGATGGCTACACCTTC
CATSDFSAGDGYTF
>TRBJ2-1|once|NA|TRBV5-4
TGTGCCAGCAGCTTGGACAAATACAATGAGCAGTTCTTC
CASSLDKYNEQFF
>TRBJ2-2|few|TRBD1|TRBV7-6
TGTGCCAGCAGCTTAGCTTGGCCGGGGGACAGGGTTTGGTCCGGGGAGCTGTTTTTT
CASSLAWPGDRVWSGELFF
>TRBJ1-1|few|NA|TRBV27
TGTGCCAGCCGATCACTAGGGACACAGAAGGAAGCTTTCTTT
CASRSLGTQKEAFF
>TRBJ1-2|few|NA|TRBV7-8
TGTGCCAGCAGCTTAGAACCAGGGGCTAACTATGGCTACACCTTC
CASSLEPGANYGYTF
>TRBJ1-1|NA|NA|TRBV12-5
TGTGCTAGTGGTTTCTCCGATCTGAACACTGAAGCTTTCTTT
CASGFSDLNTEAFF
>TRBJ2-1|NA|NA|TRBV20-1
TGCAGTGCTAGAGAAATGGGGGCCAATGAGCAGTTCTTC
CSAREMGANEQFF
>TRBJ2-2|NA|TRBD1|TRBV7-3
TGTGCCAACAGCTCCCGACAGGGGTCTAGCGGGGAGCTGTTTTTT
CANSSRQGSSGELFF
>TRBJ2-6|NA|TRBD1|TRBV7-9
TGTGCCGGGACCGACAGGGCGAGCTCTGGGGCCAACGTCCTGACTTTC
CAGTDRASSGANVLTF
>TRBJ2-2|many|NA|TRBV7-6
TGTGCCAGCAGAGGGACGGACAACACCGGGGAGCTGTTTTTT
CASRGTDNTGELFF
>TRBJ2-1|NA|NA|TRBV6-6
TGTGCCAGCAGTTACTTGCTTGAGCAGTTCTTC
CASSYLLEQFF
>TRBJ2-7|many|NA|TRBV7-6
TGTGCCAGCAGCTTAGCGGCAGGGTCCTACGAGCAGTACTTC
CASSLAAGSYEQYF
>TRBJ1-2|many|NA|TRBV7-2
TGTGCCAGCGGGGGGTATGGCTACACCTTC
CASGGYGYTF